The sequence of this TCR beta chain was determined in a study of blood T cell repertoires in COVID-19. At the level of the study: There were acute and convalescent COVID-19 samples, and they came from the United States, Italy and Spain. In each case, the material was cDNA or gDNA derived from T cells, B-cell-depleted T cells, or PBMCs.

Original analysis: Estimation of nucleated cell counts relied on the amplification of reference gene primers. Produced via immunoSEQ multiplex PCR; TCRdb's table is partial and in-frame only. V and J calls and clone size are as listed in that table; D and trimming were resolved from the DNA. This sample carries about 250,000 clones, around 80% of them seen once, and the ten largest clones take around 5.4%. The sequence was obtained from a man aged 80 or over with acute or convalescent COVID-19. Sequences were obtained from peripheral blood.

The CDR3 bases are TGTGCCATCAGTCAGACAGGGGGTAAAGGGATTCAGCCCCAGCATTTT. Amino acids: CAISQTGGKGIQPQHF. V gene TRBV10-3 combines with J gene TRBJ1-5; 9 nucleotides align to TRBD1. The V gene end was trimmed by 5 bases and the J gene end by 6 bases; junction bases not matched to a gene: 11. This CDR3 contains 16 residues. Germline CDR1 ENHRY, CDR2 SYGVKD.